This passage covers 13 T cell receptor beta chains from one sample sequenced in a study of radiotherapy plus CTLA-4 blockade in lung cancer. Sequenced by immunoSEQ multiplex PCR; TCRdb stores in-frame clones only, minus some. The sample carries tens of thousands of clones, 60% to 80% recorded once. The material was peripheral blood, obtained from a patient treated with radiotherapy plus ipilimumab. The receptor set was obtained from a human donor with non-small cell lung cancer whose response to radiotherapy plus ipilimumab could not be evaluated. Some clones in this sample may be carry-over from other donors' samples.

CDR3 sequence (DNA): TGTGCCAGCAACCAGGGAGGCGGGGGGGCCGATACGCAGTATTTT. It is translated as CASNQGGGGADTQYF. This chain joins TRBV7-8 and TRBJ2-3; 9 bases are shared with TRBD2. The germline V gene has CDR1 SGHVS and CDR2 FQNEAQ. The CDR3 has 15 residues. V trimming: 7 bases; J trimming: 6 bases; junction bases outside the gene matches: 11.

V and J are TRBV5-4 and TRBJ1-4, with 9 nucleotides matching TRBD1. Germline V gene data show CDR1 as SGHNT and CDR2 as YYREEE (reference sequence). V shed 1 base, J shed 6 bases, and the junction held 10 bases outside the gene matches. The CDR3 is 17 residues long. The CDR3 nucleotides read TGTGCCAGCAGCTTGCCCCCCTCGGACAGGGGTGATGAAAAACTGTTTTTT. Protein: CASSLPPSDRGDEKLFF.

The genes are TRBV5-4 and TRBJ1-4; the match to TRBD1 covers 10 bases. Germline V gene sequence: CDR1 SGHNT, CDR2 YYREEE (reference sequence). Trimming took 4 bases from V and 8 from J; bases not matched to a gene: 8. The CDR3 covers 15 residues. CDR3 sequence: CASSLDRGQKEKLFF. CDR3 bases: TGTGCCAGCAGCCTAGACAGGGGGCAAAAAGAAAAACTGTTTTTT.

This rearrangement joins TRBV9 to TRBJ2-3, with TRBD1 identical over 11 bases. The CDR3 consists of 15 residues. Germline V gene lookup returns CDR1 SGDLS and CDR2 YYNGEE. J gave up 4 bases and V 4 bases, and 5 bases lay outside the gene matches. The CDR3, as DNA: TGTGCCAGCAGCCCAAGGGACAGGGGGTCAGATACGCAGTATTTT. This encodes CASSPRDRGSDTQYF.

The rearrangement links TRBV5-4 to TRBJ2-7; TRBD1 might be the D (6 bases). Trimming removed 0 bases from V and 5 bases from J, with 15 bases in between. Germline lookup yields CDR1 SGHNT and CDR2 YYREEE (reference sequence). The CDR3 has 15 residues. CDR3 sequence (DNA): TGTGCCAGCAGCTTGGCTGGCAGGGGAGAGGACGAGCAGTACTTC. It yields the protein CASSLAGRGEDEQYF.

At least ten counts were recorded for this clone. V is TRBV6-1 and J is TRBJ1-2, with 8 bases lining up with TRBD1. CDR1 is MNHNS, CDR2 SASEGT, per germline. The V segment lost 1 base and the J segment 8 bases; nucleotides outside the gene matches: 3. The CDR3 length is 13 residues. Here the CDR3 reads CASSEVTGDGYTF. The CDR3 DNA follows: TGTGCCAGCAGTGAAGTGACAGGGGACGGCTACACCTTC.

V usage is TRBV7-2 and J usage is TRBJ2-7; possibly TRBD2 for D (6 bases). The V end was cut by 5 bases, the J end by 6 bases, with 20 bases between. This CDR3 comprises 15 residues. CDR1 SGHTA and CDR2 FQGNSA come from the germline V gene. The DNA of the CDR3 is TGTGCCAGCAGCGTTGCGCGGTCCTCCGGGGGCGAGCAGTACTTC. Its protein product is CASSVARSSGGEQYF.

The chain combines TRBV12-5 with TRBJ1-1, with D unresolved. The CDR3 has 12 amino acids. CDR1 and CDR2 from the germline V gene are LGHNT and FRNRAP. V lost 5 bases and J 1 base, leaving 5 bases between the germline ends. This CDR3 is CASGTQNTEAFF. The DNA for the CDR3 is TGTGCTAGTGGTACTCAGAACACTGAAGCTTTCTTT. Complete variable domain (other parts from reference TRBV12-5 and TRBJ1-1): DARVTQTPRHKVTEMGQEVTMRCQPILGHNTVFWYRQTMMQGLELLAYFRNRAPLDDSGMPKDRFSAEMPDATLATLKIQPSEPRDSAVYFCASGTQNTEAFFGQGTRLTVV.

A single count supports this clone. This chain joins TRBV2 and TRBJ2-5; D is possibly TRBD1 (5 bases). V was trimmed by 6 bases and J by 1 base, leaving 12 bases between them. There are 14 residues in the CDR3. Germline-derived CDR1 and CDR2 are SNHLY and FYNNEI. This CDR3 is CASSETESQETQYF. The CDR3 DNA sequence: TGTGCCAGCAGCGAGACAGAATCCCAAGAGACCCAGTACTTC.

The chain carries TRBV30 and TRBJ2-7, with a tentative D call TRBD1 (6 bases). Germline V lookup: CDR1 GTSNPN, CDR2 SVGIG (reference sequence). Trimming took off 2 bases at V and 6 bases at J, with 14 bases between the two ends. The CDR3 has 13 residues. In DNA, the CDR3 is TGTGCCTGGAGTTCCTGGCAGGGGTCCGAGCAGTACTTC. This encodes CAWSSWQGSEQYF. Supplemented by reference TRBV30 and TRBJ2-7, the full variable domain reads SQTIHQWPATLVQPVGSPLSLECTVEGTSNPNLYWYRQAAGRGLQLLFYSVGIGQISSEVPQNLSASRPQDRQFILSSKKLLLSDSGFYLCAWSSWQGSEQYFGPGTRLTVT.

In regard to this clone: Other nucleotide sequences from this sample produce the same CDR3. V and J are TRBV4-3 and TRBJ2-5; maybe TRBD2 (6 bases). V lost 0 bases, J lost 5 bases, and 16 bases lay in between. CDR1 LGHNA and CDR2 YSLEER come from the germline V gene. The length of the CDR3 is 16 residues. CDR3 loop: CASSQERAGGEETQYF. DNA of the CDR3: TGCGCCAGCAGCCAAGAAAGGGCGGGCGGGGAGGAGACCCAGTACTTC.

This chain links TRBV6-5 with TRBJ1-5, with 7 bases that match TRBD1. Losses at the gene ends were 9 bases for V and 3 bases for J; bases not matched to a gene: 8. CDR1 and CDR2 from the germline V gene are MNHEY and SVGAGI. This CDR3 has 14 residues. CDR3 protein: CASQGGQLNQPQHF. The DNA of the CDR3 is TGTGCCAGTCAGGGGGGACAGCTCAATCAGCCCCAGCATTTT.

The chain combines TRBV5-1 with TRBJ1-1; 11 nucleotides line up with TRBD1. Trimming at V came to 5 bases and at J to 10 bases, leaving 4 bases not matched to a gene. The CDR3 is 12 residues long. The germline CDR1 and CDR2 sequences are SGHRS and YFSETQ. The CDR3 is CASSWDRGTAFF. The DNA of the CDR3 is TGCGCCAGCAGTTGGGACAGGGGGACAGCTTTCTTT.